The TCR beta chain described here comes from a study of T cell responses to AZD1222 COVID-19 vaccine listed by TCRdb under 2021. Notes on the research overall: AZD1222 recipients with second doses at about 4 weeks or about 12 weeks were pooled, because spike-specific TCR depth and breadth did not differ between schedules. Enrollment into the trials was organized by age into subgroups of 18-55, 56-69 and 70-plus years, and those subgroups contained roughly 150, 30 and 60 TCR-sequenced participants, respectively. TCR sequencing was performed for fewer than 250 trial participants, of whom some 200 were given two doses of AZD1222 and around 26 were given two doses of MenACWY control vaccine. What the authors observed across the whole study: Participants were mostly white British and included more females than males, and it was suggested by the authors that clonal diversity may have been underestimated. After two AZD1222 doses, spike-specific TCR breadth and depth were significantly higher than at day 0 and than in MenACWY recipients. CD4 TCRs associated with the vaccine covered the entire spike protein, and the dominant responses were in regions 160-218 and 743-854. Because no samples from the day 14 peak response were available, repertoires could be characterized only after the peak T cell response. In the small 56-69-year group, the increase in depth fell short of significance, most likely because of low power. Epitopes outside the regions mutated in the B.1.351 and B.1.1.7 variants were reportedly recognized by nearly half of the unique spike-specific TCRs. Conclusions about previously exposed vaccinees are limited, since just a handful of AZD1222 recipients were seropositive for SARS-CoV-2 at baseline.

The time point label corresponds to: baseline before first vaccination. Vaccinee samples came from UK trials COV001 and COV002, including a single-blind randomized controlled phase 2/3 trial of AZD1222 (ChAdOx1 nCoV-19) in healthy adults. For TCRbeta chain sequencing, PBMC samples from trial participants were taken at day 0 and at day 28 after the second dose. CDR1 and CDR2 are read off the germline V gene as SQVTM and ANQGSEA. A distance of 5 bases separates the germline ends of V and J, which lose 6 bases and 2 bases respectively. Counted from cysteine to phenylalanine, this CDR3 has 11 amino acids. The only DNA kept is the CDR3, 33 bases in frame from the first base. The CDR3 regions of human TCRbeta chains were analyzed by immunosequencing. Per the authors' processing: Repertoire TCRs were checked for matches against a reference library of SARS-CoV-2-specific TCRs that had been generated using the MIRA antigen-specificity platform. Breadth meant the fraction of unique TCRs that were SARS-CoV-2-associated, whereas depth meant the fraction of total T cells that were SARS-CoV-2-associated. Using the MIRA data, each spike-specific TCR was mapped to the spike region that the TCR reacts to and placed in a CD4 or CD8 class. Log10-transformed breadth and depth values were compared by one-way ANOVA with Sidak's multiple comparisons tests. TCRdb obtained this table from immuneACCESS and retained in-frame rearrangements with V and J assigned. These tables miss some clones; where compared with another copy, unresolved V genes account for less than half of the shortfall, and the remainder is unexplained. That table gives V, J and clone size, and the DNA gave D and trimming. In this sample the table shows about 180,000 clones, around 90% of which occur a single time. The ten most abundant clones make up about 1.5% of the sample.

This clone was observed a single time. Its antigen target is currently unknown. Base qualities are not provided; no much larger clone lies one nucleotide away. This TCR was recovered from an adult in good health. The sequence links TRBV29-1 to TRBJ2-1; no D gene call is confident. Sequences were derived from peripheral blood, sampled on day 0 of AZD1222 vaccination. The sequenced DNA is TGCAGCGTGTCCACCTACAATGAGCAGTTCTTC. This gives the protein CSVSTYNEQFF.